The entry below describes one T cell receptor beta chain. This record comes from a study of blood T cell repertoires in COVID-19. Whole-study context: In each case, the material was cDNA or gDNA derived from T cells, B-cell-depleted T cells, or PBMCs.

This CDR3 is built from 13 residues. The germline CDR1 and CDR2 sequences are SQVTM and ANQGSEA. V shed 7 bases and J 3 bases; nucleotides not matched to a gene: 9. Per the study methods: Reference gene primer amplification yielded estimated nucleated cell counts. Measured with immunoSEQ multiplex PCR; TCRdb has only the in-frame clones, and not every one. D and trimming were read from the DNA, whereas the V and J calls and clone size are those reported in that table. The sample contains some 68,000 clones, approximately 89% of which appear only once. The receptor was isolated from a human donor in a cohort sampled during active COVID-19. The sample comprised peripheral blood. V gene TRBV29-1 combines with J gene TRBJ2-7; 7 bases align to TRBD2. The CDR3 DNA is TGCAGCGCTCTGCGGGGAGGGAACTACGAGCAGTACTTC. Its protein is CSALRGGNYEQYF.